This T cell receptor (beta chain) is drawn from a study of blood T cell repertoires in COVID-19. Only in-frame clones appear in the TCRdb table, and some are missing; sequencing was by immunoSEQ multiplex PCR. The sample has about 150,000 clones; around 79% are singletons. This receptor was identified in a woman aged 65 to 85 in a cohort exposed to, infected with or recovered from COVID-19 (not recorded which). Sequences were obtained from PBMCs or T cells enriched from blood (not recorded which).

The CDR3 loop is CASSPTTSTTDTQYF. CDR3 nucleotides: TGTGCCAGCAGCCCAACGACTAGCACCACAGATACGCAGTATTTT. This chain uses TRBV3-1 (or the pseudogene TRBV3-2) with TRBJ2-3; TRBD2 agrees at 7 bases. Germline V gene data show CDR1 as LGHDT and CDR2 as YNNKEL (reference sequence). The length of the CDR3 is 15 residues. V gave up 4 bases and J gave up 2 bases; unmatched junction bases: 6.